This T cell receptor (beta chain) was recorded in a study of T cells in Graves' hyperthyroidism and ophthalmopathy. At the level of the study: Peripheral blood was drawn at first diagnosis, prior to all treatment.

RNA transcripts yielded amplified TCR beta CDR3 regions. The HTBI primer set served for first-round RT-PCR of the TCR CDR3. TCRdb called the multiplex PCR reads again in MiXCR, with one record for every CDR3 protein. The table records approximately 600,000 distinct CDR3 sequences, 14% of them present only once. On this clonotype: Its antigen is still unknown.

The CDR3 runs to 15 residues. Germline V CDR1 and CDR2: SEHNR, FQNEAQ (reference sequence). Between the trimmed V and J ends, which lost 5 bases and 3 bases, there was a span of 13 bases. Study-level findings and limits: Ophthalmopathy cases were set apart from stable hyperthyroidism by a 13 V-J model. Most thyroid clonotypes with frequency above 0.001 were detected in blood.

The authors obtained PBMCs from 10 ml of fresh peripheral blood. The clonotype originates from a woman younger than 35 with Graves' ophthalmopathy. The chain uses TRBV7-9 and TRBJ2-2, with D hard to call. The source material was blood. CDR3: CASSPLPEYTGELFF. In nucleotides, the CDR3 is TGTGCCAGCAGCCCCCTGCCCGAGTACACCGGGGAGCTGTTTTTT.